This TCR beta chain was obtained from a study of PD-1 blockade in classical Hodgkin lymphoma. Documented time point: newly diagnosed, previously untreated cHL patient sample. The CD4+ T cells used were purified from thawed PBMCs through magnetic negative selection. This clone has just a few counts. This CDR3 spans 14 amino acids. In germline, CDR1 is LNHDA, CDR2 SQIVND (reference sequence). After removal of 3 bases from V and 7 bases from J, the junction contained 5 bases not matched to a gene. The assay was immunoSEQ multiplex PCR, and TCRdb's table has in-frame clones only and misses some. The profile shows around 26,000 clones, about 90% of them singletons.

The chain joins TRBV19 to TRBJ1-5, with 8 bases aligning to TRBD1. This receptor was identified in a human donor with classical Hodgkin lymphoma. Input material: CD4+ T cells from blood. The DNA for the CDR3 is TGTGCCAGTAGTATTCAGGGGGCTGGGCAGCCCCAGCATTTT. Protein product: CASSIQGAGQPQHF.